Following are 23 T cell receptor beta chains from one sample sequenced in a study of T cells in Graves' hyperthyroidism and ophthalmopathy. Using RNA transcripts as the source, TCR beta CDR3 regions were amplified. The primer set for the first-round RT-PCR of the TCR CDR3 was HTBI. Each CDR3 protein is one row after TCRdb ran MiXCR on the multiplex PCR reads. The table lists hundreds of thousands of distinct CDR3 sequences, approximately 14% of them singletons, with 12% in the top ten. The sequenced sample was blood. These receptors were obtained from a woman in her forties or fifties with Graves' ophthalmopathy.

The CDR3 here is CASSFYQGFYEQYF. The CDR3 DNA reads as TGTGCCAGCAGCTTTTACCAGGGTTTTTACGAGCAGTACTTC. The gene calls are TRBV5-6 and TRBJ2-7; maybe TRBD1 (5 bases). From germline, CDR1 is SGHDT and CDR2 YYEEEE. The CDR3 totals 14 residues. Trimming left V 2 bases short and J 4 bases short, with 13 bases between. Full variable domain (outside the CDR3, taken from reference TRBV5-6 and TRBJ2-7): DAGVTQSPTHLIKTRGQQVTLRCSPKSGHDTVSWYQQALGQGPQFIFQYYEEEERQRGNFPDRFSGHQFPNYSSELNVNALLLGDSALYLCASSFYQGFYEQYFGPGTRLTVT.

This clonotype has a count of ten or more. The V call is TRBV3-2, the J call TRBJ1-6. TRBV3-2 constitutes a pseudogene. The CDR3 is 13 residues long. CDR3: CASLEGLNSPLHF. CDR3 in DNA: TGTGCCAGCCTCGAAGGATTGAATTCACCCCTCCACTTT.

A few counts support this clonotype. This CDR3 is CASSVVPRRYTGELFF. In DNA, the CDR3 is TGTGCCAGCAGCGTAGTTCCCAGGCGGTACACCGGGGAGCTGTTTTTT. The chain recombines TRBV9 with TRBJ2-2; D is unclear. In germline, CDR1 is SGDLS, CDR2 YYNGEE. Trimming took off 0 bases at V and 3 bases at J, with 12 bases between the two ends. The CDR3 length is 16 residues.

This clonotype was observed many times. The gene calls are TRBV12-3 or TRBV12-4 and TRBJ1-1, with D tentatively TRBD1 (6 bases). There are 14 residues in the CDR3. The germline V and J ends were trimmed by 4 bases and 0 bases, with 9 bases remaining between them. DNA of the CDR3: TGTGCCAGCAGTTCCCAGGGGATGAACACTGAAGCTTTCTTT. This codes for CASSSQGMNTEAFF.

There are many counts of this clonotype. The chain has TRBV7-3 and TRBJ2-1; 9 bases are a match to TRBD2. Germline loops: CDR1 SGHTA, CDR2 FQGTGA. The CDR3 runs to 16 residues. The ends lost 3 bases at V and 4 bases at J; junction bases unmatched: 7. CDR3 DNA: TGTGCCAGCAGCTTCGCTACTAGCGGGCGATACAATGAGCAGTTCTTC. This translates into CASSFATSGRYNEQFF.

The J gene is TRBJ2-1, the V gene TRBV6-1, with 9 positions matching TRBD2. Germline CDR1 MNHNS, CDR2 SASEGT. CDR3 size: 14 residues. V gave up 6 bases and J gave up 3 bases; unmatched junction bases: 3. CDR3 sequence reads: CASRRLADYNEQFF. The CDR3 DNA reads TGTGCCAGCAGAAGACTAGCGGACTACAATGAGCAGTTCTTC.

Worth noting for this clonotype: This may be a read error, as it is one base from a much larger clone. The rearrangement joins TRBV7-9 to TRBJ2-1, with D perhaps assigned TRBD1 or TRBD2 (7 bases each). The V end lost 5 bases, the J end lost 3 bases, and 17 bases lay between the germline ends. The CDR3 is 16 residues long. CDR1 is SEHNR and CDR2 is FQNEAQ in the germline V gene (reference sequence). CDR3 in amino acids: CASSPKRDRDYNEQFF. CDR3 bases: TGTGCCAGCAGCCCAAAGCGGGACAGAGACTACAATGAGCAGTTCTTC.

There are a few counts of this clonotype. The V call is TRBV7-2, the J call TRBJ1-5, with TRBD1 as a possible D gene (5 bases). Trimming took off 6 bases at V and 0 bases at J, with 18 bases between the two ends. The CDR3 covers 17 residues. From germline, CDR1 is SGHTA and CDR2 FQGNSA. The DNA for the CDR3 is TGTGCCAGCAGTCAGAGCTCCGGGACGGATAGCAATCAGCCCCAGCATTTT. It specifies CASSQSSGTDSNQPQHF.

This clonotype was seen a few times. The chain couples TRBV11-3 to TRBJ2-2; TRBD2 matches 8 bases. Trimming removed 2 bases from V and 5 bases from J; junction bases left unmatched: 7. This CDR3 region has 16 residues. Germline lookup yields CDR1 SGHNT and CDR2 YENEEA. CDR3 in DNA: TGTGCCAGCAGCTTATACCTAGCGGGCGTTACCGGGGAGCTGTTTTTT. Its translation is CASSLYLAGVTGELFF.

Details on this clonotype: This could be a read error, since a much larger clone is one nucleotide away. J is TRBJ2-1 and V is TRBV5-1; D gene uncertain. The CDR3 contains 13 residues. Germline V lookup: CDR1 SGHRS, CDR2 YFSETQ. The CDR3 nucleotides read TGCGTCAGCAGCTTGCAACTGAACAATGAGCAGTTCTTC. Translated, it gives CVSSLQLNNEQFF.

This clonotype was observed at least ten times. V gene TRBV7-9 combines with J gene TRBJ2-3, with D hard to call. The germline V and J ends were trimmed by 3 bases and 4 bases, with 8 bases remaining between them. The germline V gene encodes CDR1 SEHNR and CDR2 FQNEAQ (reference sequence). This CDR3 spans 13 amino acids. The CDR3 DNA reads TGTGCCAGCAGCTTGAGTGGGTCAGATACGCAGTATTTT. Its protein product is CASSLSGSDTQYF.

There are many counts of this clonotype. The V call is TRBV7-9, the J call TRBJ2-2; D possibly matches TRBD1 or TRBD2 (5 bases each). The germline V and J ends were trimmed by 5 bases and 2 bases, with 27 bases remaining between them. There are 20 residues in the CDR3. The germline V gene encodes CDR1 SEHNR and CDR2 FQNEAQ (reference sequence). CDR3 coding DNA: TGTGCCAGCAGCCTCGAAGGGCGATCCGGGACCCATACCAACACCGGGGAGCTGTTTTTT. Translation: CASSLEGRSGTHTNTGELFF. Full variable domain (missing parts from reference TRBV7-9 and TRBJ2-2): DTGVSQNPRHKITKRGQNVTFRCDPISEHNRLYWYRQTLGQGPEFLTYFQNEAQLEKSRLLSDRFSAERPKGSFSTLEIQRTEQGDSAMYLCASSLEGRSGTHTNTGELFFGEGSRLTVL.

This clonotype was counted many times. The chain carries TRBV6-2 or TRBV6-3 and TRBJ2-5, with 10 positions matching TRBD2. The V gene end was trimmed by 8 bases and the J gene end by 3 bases; junction bases not matched to a gene: 6. This CDR3 contains 14 residues. CDR1 and CDR2 (germline): MNHEY, SVGEGT. CDR3 in DNA: TGTGCCAGCCAACCGGGACTAGCGAAAGAGACCCAGTACTTC. This encodes CASQPGLAKETQYF.

This clonotype has ten or more counts. V and J are TRBV7-2 and TRBJ2-7; no clear D. The V gene lost 1 base and the J gene lost 3 bases, with 4 bases spanning the gap. The germline V gene has CDR1 SGHTA and CDR2 FQGNSA. The CDR3 is 12 amino acids. The CDR3 reads CASSLVNYEQYF. CDR3 bases: TGTGCCAGCAGCTTAGTGAACTACGAGCAGTACTTC.

This clonotype was found many times. The rearrangement joins TRBV24-1 to TRBJ1-2, with 12 bases that match TRBD1. This CDR3 region has 20 residues. The ends lost 7 bases at V and 6 bases at J; junction bases unmatched: 23. Germline CDR1 KGHDR, CDR2 SFDVKD. The CDR3 is CATSPHPSITRDRGQNGYTF. CDR3 DNA: TGTGCCACCAGCCCACACCCTTCCATAACTCGGGACAGGGGGCAGAATGGCTACACCTTC.

Here the CDR3 DNA reads TGTGCCAGCAGTGAATATCCGGGGTCGGGGACCCAGTACTTC. Its protein product is CASSEYPGSGTQYF. This sequence joins TRBV25-1 and TRBJ2-5; tentatively, D is TRBD2 (5 bases). Germline V gene data show CDR1 as MGHDK and CDR2 as SYGVNS. With 0 bases removed from V and 7 bases from J, the gap between germline ends came to 12 bases. The CDR3 is 14 residues long.

The chain combines TRBV28 with TRBJ2-4; 14 nucleotides agree with TRBD2. CDR1 and CDR2 from the germline V gene are MDHEN and SYDVKM. This CDR3 is built from 19 residues. The junction had 9 bases not matched to a gene; V was cut back by 2 bases and J by 3 bases. The CDR3 protein is CASSLGTSGSGVGKNIQYF. CDR3 DNA: TGTGCCAGCAGTTTAGGGACTAGCGGGAGTGGTGTTGGCAAAAACATTCAGTACTTC.

This clonotype has only a few counts. The V gene is TRBV6-4, the J gene TRBJ2-2, with 7 bases fitting TRBD1. Germline trimming cut 2 bases from V and 3 bases from J; bases unmatched to any gene: 3. The CDR3 extends over 15 amino acids. In germline, CDR1 is MRHNA, CDR2 SNTAGT. The CDR3 DNA sequence: TGTGCCAGCAGTGACGGCAGGGGGTACACCGGGGAGCTGTTTTTT. Residues: CASSDGRGYTGELFF.

The V and J genes are TRBV28 and TRBJ1-2; a weak D match, TRBD1 (5 bases). Trimming left V 5 bases short and J 0 bases short, with 28 bases between. Germline CDR1 reads MDHEN; CDR2 reads SYDVKM. CDR3 size: 20 residues. In DNA, the CDR3 is TGTGCCAGCAGTCCGCCCGGGACTAGAGGCACCGGGCCTGCTAACTATGGCTACACCTTC. Residues: CASSPPGTRGTGPANYGYTF.

This clonotype has just a few counts. The V and J genes are TRBV3-2 and TRBJ2-5; the table's D call TRBD1 went unverified against the DNA. TRBV3-2 is assigned pseudogene status. This CDR3 comprises 15 residues. CDR3 nucleotide sequence: TGTGCCAGCAGCCAAGAAGGGCAGGGGGAAGAGACCCAGTACTTC. This encodes CASSQEGQGEETQYF.

The chain uses TRBV10-2 and TRBJ1-1; 7 bases are shared with TRBD1. Germline V gives CDR1 WSHSY, CDR2 SAAADI. This CDR3 spans 17 amino acids. V lost 0 bases, J lost 5 bases, and 12 bases stayed unmatched. In nucleotides, the CDR3 is TGCGCCAGCAGTGAGTCGCGGCAGGGGGTCGGTCGTACTGAAGCTTTCTTT. It encodes CASSESRQGVGRTEAFF.

At least ten counts were recorded for this clonotype. Here the CDR3 reads CASSGDRDETQYF. CDR3 coding DNA: TGTGCCAGCAGTGGGGACAGGGACGAGACCCAGTACTTC. The chain links TRBV2 to TRBJ2-5; 9 bases are a match to TRBD1. The V gene end was trimmed by 4 bases and the J gene end by 5 bases; junction bases not matched to a gene: 2. The CDR3 loop spans 13 amino acids. Germline V gene sequence: CDR1 SNHLY, CDR2 FYNNEI.

Many counts were recorded for this clonotype. The chain has TRBV20-1 and TRBJ1-1; 7 positions match TRBD1. Germline trimming cut 3 bases from V and 7 bases from J; bases unmatched to any gene: 11. CDR1 and CDR2 from the germline V gene are DFQATT and SNEGSKA (reference sequence). The CDR3 contains 14 residues. The CDR3 here is CSASPLGQRLEAFF. The CDR3 bases are TGCAGTGCTAGTCCTTTGGGACAGAGACTTGAAGCTTTCTTT.